This entry lists 9 T cell receptor beta chains sequenced from one sample in a study of shared clonotypes between healthy human individuals (dated by TCRdb to the early 2020s). The library was obtained by the immunoSEQ multiplex PCR assay. TCRdb stores this immuneACCESS table with in-frame sequences only. Part of the clones is absent; in the studies checked, under half of the shortfall reflects unresolved V genes, and no reason is known for the rest. The sample table lists millions of clones, around 95% of them with a count of one. More than 0.1% of the sample lies in the top ten. The sample was naive CD4+ T cells sorted from blood. Explained via the paper, the cell subset or site label denotes: CD45RA+ positively selected. Receptor source: a young man in good health.

The rearrangement joins TRBV30 to TRBJ2-5; possible D gene TRBD2, 5 bases. V lost 4 bases, J lost 4 bases, and 10 bases lay in between. The CDR3 loop spans 12 amino acids. CDR1 and CDR2 from the germline V gene are GTSNPN and SVGIG (reference sequence). In nucleotides, the CDR3 is TGTGCCTGGACTCCAGGAGGAGAGACCCAGTACTTC. It translates to CAWTPGGETQYF.

The V gene is TRBV6-5, the J gene TRBJ2-1, with 10 bases that match TRBD2. Unmatched junction bases numbered 10, after V lost 6 bases and J lost 5 bases. Germline assignment: CDR1 MNHEY and CDR2 SVGAGI. The CDR3 totals 16 residues. For the CDR3, the DNA is TGTGCCAGCAGGTACGCGTCTAGCGGGAGTCACAATGAGCAGTTCTTC. This translates into CASRYASSGSHNEQFF.

In this sample, this clone turned up once. The rearrangement joins TRBV18 to TRBJ2-3, with TRBD2 matching 7 bases. The length of the CDR3 is 15 residues. The ends lost 5 bases at V and 3 bases at J; junction bases unmatched: 8. The germline gives CDR1 KGHSH, CDR2 LQKENI. The CDR3 DNA reads as TGTGCCAGCTCATCGGGGGAGGGCCGGACAGATACGCAGTATTTT. Its protein product is CASSSGEGRTDTQYF. The entire variable domain, with the rest obtained from reference TRBV18 and TRBJ2-3, is as follows: NAGVMQNPRHLVRRRGQEARLRCSPMKGHSHVYWYRQLPEEGLKFMVYLQKENIIDESGMPKERFSAEFPKEGPSILRIQQVVRGDSAAYFCASSSGEGRTDTQYFGPGTRLTVL.

The genes are TRBV7-9 and TRBJ2-3; no clear D gene. The V and J ends lost 2 bases and 5 bases respectively, with 11 bases between them. CDR3 size: 14 residues. Germline CDR1 reads SEHNR; CDR2 reads FQNEAQ (reference sequence). The CDR3 protein is CASSLITSRDTQYF. DNA of the CDR3: TGTGCCAGCAGCTTAATCACGAGCCGAGATACGCAGTATTTT.

The rearrangement links TRBV7-2 to TRBJ2-3, with D perhaps assigned TRBD1 or TRBD2 (5 bases each). V was cut by 2 bases and J by 7 bases, with 19 bases left in between. This CDR3 contains 16 residues. Germline V CDR1 and CDR2: SGHTA, FQGNSA. The CDR3 sequence: CASSLKVQGPLNTQYF. In DNA, the CDR3 is TGTGCCAGCAGCTTAAAGGTCCAGGGACCCCTTAATACGCAGTATTTT.

This clone was detected once. The V and J genes are TRBV19 and TRBJ1-5, with D uncertain. Germline V gene sequence: CDR1 LNHDA, CDR2 SQIVND (reference sequence). The CDR3 has 14 amino acids. V gave up 7 bases and J gave up 0 bases, with 10 bases separating them. CDR3 nucleotides: TGTGCCAGTACGGCGGCCGGTAGCAATCAGCCCCAGCATTTT. Translation gives CASTAAGSNQPQHF.

CDR3 coding DNA: TGTGCCTGGAGCAGACTAGCGGGGAGCACAGATACGCAGTATTTT. Translating it yields CAWSRLAGSTDTQYF. This sequence joins TRBV30 and TRBJ2-3, with 11 bases that match TRBD2. The CDR3 is 15 residues long. J gave up 0 bases and V 3 bases, and 2 bases lay outside the gene matches. The germline V gene encodes CDR1 GTSNPN and CDR2 SVGIG (reference sequence). The variable domain in full, with the rest retrieved from reference TRBV30 and TRBJ2-3, is SQTIHQWPATLVQPVGSPLSLECTVEGTSNPNLYWYRQAAGRGLQLLFYSVGIGQISSEVPQNLSASRPQDRQFILSSKKLLLSDSGFYLCAWSRLAGSTDTQYFGPGTRLTVL.

In its sample, this clone was seen many times. This rearrangement joins TRBV9 to TRBJ2-1; 8 bases line up with TRBD1. V was pared by 0 bases and J by 6 bases, with 5 bases of the junction left unmatched. The germline V gene encodes CDR1 SGDLS and CDR2 YYNGEE. The CDR3 contains 15 residues. CDR3 sequence: CASSVDQGALNEQFF. CDR3 in DNA: TGTGCCAGCAGCGTAGATCAGGGGGCCCTCAATGAGCAGTTCTTC.

A remark on this clone: Different DNA sequences within this sample yield the same CDR3. The genes are TRBV5-1 and TRBJ2-7; D gene unclear. Trimming took 4 bases from V and 0 from J, leaving 11 bases between them. Germline values: CDR1 SGHRS, CDR2 YFSETQ. The CDR3 spans 14 residues. In nucleotides, the CDR3 is TGCGCCAGCAGCCCGCGTGGTAGCTCCTACGAGCAGTACTTC. Amino acid sequence: CASSPRGSSYEQYF.